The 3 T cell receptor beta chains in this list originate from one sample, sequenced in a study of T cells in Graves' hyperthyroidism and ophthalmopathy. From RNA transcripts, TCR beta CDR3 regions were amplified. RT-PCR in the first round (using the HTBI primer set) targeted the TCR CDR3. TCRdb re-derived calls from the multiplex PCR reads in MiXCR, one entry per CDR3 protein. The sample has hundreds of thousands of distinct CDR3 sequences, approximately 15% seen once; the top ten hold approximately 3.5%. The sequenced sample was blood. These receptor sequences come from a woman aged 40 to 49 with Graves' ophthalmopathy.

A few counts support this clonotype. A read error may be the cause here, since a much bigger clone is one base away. The CDR3 DNA reads TGTGCCAGCAGCTTACCCGGAAACACCATATATTTT. It translates to CASSLPGNTIYF. V and J are TRBV28 and TRBJ1-3; the D is unclear. Trimming pared 6 bases from V and 4 bases from J, leaving 7 bases between. Germline CDR1 reads MDHEN; CDR2 reads SYDVKM. The CDR3 is made up of 12 amino acids.

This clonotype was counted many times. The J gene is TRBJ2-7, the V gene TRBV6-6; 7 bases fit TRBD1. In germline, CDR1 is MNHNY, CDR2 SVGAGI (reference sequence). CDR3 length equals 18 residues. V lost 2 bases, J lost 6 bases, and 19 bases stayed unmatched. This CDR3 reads CASSYRAFGTNRGREQYF. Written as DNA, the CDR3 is TGTGCCAGCAGTTACAGGGCCTTCGGAACGAACAGGGGACGCGAGCAGTACTTC.

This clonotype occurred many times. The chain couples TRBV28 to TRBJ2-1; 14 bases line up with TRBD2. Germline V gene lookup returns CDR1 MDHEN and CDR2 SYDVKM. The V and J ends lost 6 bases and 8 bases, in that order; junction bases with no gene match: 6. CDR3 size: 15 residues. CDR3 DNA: TGTGCCAGCAGGGACGGGACTAGCGGGAGTTATGAGCAGTTCTTC. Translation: CASRDGTSGSYEQFF. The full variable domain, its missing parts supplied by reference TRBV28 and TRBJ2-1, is DVKVTQSSRYLVKRTGEKVFLECVQDMDHENMFWYRQDPGLGLRLIYFSYDVKMKEKGDIPEGYSVSREKKERFSLILESASTNQTSMYLCASRDGTSGSYEQFFGPGTRLTVL.